This record covers a single T cell receptor beta chain. This specimen comes from a study of T-cell reconstitution after alpha-beta-depleted transplantation in children. The TCRbeta library incorporated unique molecular identifiers. One entry per CDR3 protein results from TCRdb running MiXCR on the PCR reads. The sample lists a few hundred thousand distinct CDR3 sequences; more than 20% were seen once. This CDR3 is built from 15 residues. Trimming left V 4 bases short and J 5 bases short, with 19 bases between. Germline V gene data show CDR1 as SGHKS and CDR2 as YYEKEE (reference sequence). The chain is built from TRBV5-5 and TRBJ2-7; D may be TRBD1 (7 bases). The receptor comes from a boy less than two years old with Wiskott-Aldrich syndrome, due to receive a stem cell transplant. The input for sequencing was PBMCs, taken before TCRalphabeta/CD19-depleted stem cell transplant. CDR3 coding DNA: TGTGCCAGCAGCCCCCGAGGAGGGGGCTTGGACGAGCAGTACTTC. Translated: CASSPRGGGLDEQYF.